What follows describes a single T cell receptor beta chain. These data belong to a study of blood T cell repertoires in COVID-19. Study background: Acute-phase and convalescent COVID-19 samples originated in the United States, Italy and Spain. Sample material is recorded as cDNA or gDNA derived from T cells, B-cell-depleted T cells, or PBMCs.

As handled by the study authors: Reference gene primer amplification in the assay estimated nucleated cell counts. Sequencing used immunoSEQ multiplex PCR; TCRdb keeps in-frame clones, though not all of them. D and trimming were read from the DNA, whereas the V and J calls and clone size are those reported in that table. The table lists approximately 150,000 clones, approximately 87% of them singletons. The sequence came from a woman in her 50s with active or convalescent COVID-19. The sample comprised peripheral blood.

CDR3 DNA: TGTGCCAGCAGCTCCGTAGCGGGGGGGCCATATGAGCAGTTCTTC. It yields the protein CASSSVAGGPYEQFF. The chain carries TRBV7-2 and TRBJ2-1; 11 bases line up with TRBD2. The CDR3 spans 15 residues. With V trimmed by 4 bases and J by 8 bases, 7 bases remained unmatched. The germline V gene has CDR1 SGHTA and CDR2 FQGNSA.